This T cell receptor (beta chain) was found in a study of blood T cell repertoires in COVID-19. Across the study: There were acute and convalescent COVID-19 samples, and they came from the United States, Italy and Spain.

Per the original data handling: Reference gene primer amplification in the assay estimated nucleated cell counts. Data came from immunoSEQ multiplex PCR; TCRdb stores just in-frame clones and leaves some out. The D gene and trimming were derived from the DNA, and the V and J assignments and clone size from that table. The data hold fewer than 200,000 clones, with about three quarters observed a single time. This sequence was found in a woman between 45 and 65 years old with active or convalescent COVID-19. The material sequenced was peripheral blood.

This CDR3 is CASSSPRTGGNEKLFF. Written as DNA, the CDR3 is TGTGCCAGCAGTTCTCCCCGGACAGGCGGTAATGAAAAACTGTTTTTT. This chain connects TRBV28 to TRBJ1-4; 7 bases are shared with TRBD1. This CDR3 spans 16 amino acids. Germline CDR1 reads MDHEN; CDR2 reads SYDVKM. V lost 4 bases, J lost 4 bases, and 9 bases stayed unmatched.